What follows describes a single TCR beta chain. Its antigen remains undetermined. Nothing much larger sits one base from this clone, and base qualities are not available. This sample stems from a study of blood T cell repertoires in COVID-19 (dated by TCRdb to the early 2020s). Looking at the study overall: Samples from collaborators originated in the United States, Italy and Spain and spanned both the acute and convalescent phases of COVID-19. The prospective study material was composed of cDNA or gDNA derived from T cells, B-cell-depleted T cells, or PBMCs. Deeply sampled blood TCRbeta repertoires from subjects exposed to, actively infected with, or recovered from COVID-19 were included in the dataset. The repertoires were released in a freely available public database intended as a resource for research on the immune response to SARS-CoV-2. Samples were obtained from the ongoing ImmuneRACE study (first 160 participants) and from some 1,200 subjects provided by 6 global collaborators. The sample metadata nearly always contained a de-identified subject ID, COVID-19 status, age in years and sex. Where available, HLA class I and class II types were obtained from metadata supplied by the sample provider rather than from assay-based typing.

TCRbeta CDR3 regions were amplified from genomic DNA by means of the immunoSEQ Assay, a bias-controlled multiplex PCR. Turning to the authors' computational methods: The number of nucleated cells in each sample was estimated by amplification of reference gene primers within the assay. To quantify the absolute abundance of each unique TCRbeta CDR3 rearrangement, sequence reads were collapsed and filtered. For each sample, productive Simpson clonality was calculated by taking the square root of Simpson's diversity index across productive rearrangements. As stored in TCRdb, this immuneACCESS dataset retains in-frame rearrangements with V and J assigned. A fraction of the clones does not appear; measured against another copy, unresolved V genes explain less than half of the discrepancy, and the remainder lacks a known reason. That table gives V, J and clone size, and the DNA gave D and trimming. The sample data list over 120,000 clones, and roughly 80% of these were observed just once. Jointly, the top ten make up under 5.5% of the sample.

Relative to germline, V is missing 3 bases and J is missing 1 base, with 3 bases of the junction outside any gene match. The CDR3 runs 15 amino acids, cysteine and phenylalanine included. Only the CDR3 DNA stays, 45 bases, in frame from base 1. The germline V gene (reference sequence) gives CDR1 as MNHEY and CDR2 as SMNVEV. The study at large found these results: The amount of clinical and demographic metadata varied by source and participant and was provided uncurated.

Whole blood was collected in K2EDTA tubes by collaborating institutions according to the institutions' own protocols. Collaborator samples were shipped for TCRbeta analysis as frozen whole blood, isolated PBMCs, or DNA extracted from either sample type. The chain joins TRBV27 to TRBJ2-3; a stretch of 8 junction bases matches TRBD2. What was sequenced was peripheral blood. This TCR derives from a human donor in a cohort sampled during active COVID-19. The CDR3 here reads CASSLRGAGTDTQYF. Here is the DNA: TGTGCCAGCAGTTTGCGGGGGGCGGGCACAGATACGCAGTATTTT.